Presented here are 18 T cell receptor beta chains from one specimen sequenced in a study of OX40 agonist ivuxolimab in advanced cancers. Library preparation used the immunoSEQ multiplex PCR assay. The table was pulled from immuneACCESS by TCRdb, which kept in-frame rearrangements only. Such tables lose some clones; where checked, under half of the loss comes from unresolved V genes, and the rest has no known cause. The sample yields about 130,000 clones; around 93% were counted once. 0.7% to 0.85% of the sample comes from the top ten. The specimen comprised CD4+ or CD8+ T cells sorted from blood, sampled in a trial of the OX40 agonist ivuxolimab. These receptors all stem from an adult with an advanced solid tumor such as melanoma, head and neck, liver or kidney cancer.

V usage is TRBV9 and J usage is TRBJ2-3; 10 bases line up with TRBD2. Trimming removed 0 bases from V and 2 bases from J; junction bases left unmatched: 3. CDR3 size: 16 residues. Germline CDR1 is SGDLS and CDR2 is YYNGEE. The CDR3 here is CASSVASGRATDTQYF. The CDR3 nucleotides read TGTGCCAGCAGCGTAGCCAGCGGGAGGGCCACAGATACGCAGTATTTT.

The chain couples TRBV9 to TRBJ2-1, with D perhaps given as TRBD1 or TRBD2 (6 bases each). Germline CDR1 is SGDLS and CDR2 is YYNGEE. The CDR3 is made up of 15 amino acids. V dropped 0 bases and J dropped 8 bases, with 15 bases sitting between them. As DNA, the CDR3 is TGTGCCAGCAGCGTAGGCTCCGGGGGCTTCGATGAGCAGTTCTTC. Amino acids: CASSVGSGGFDEQFF.

This chain links TRBV6-1 with TRBJ1-2; D not certain. The CDR3 has 13 amino acids. V was cut by 1 base and J by 2 bases, with 5 bases left in between. Per the germline V gene, CDR1 is MNHNS and CDR2 is SASEGT. CDR3 loop: CASSEEGNYGYTF. The CDR3 nucleotides are TGTGCCAGCAGTGAAGAAGGGAACTATGGCTACACCTTC.

This chain connects TRBV7-9 to TRBJ2-5, with D possibly being TRBD1 (6 bases). The J call may be wrong; the DNA end is better matched by TRBJ2-7. Germline lookup yields CDR1 SEHNR and CDR2 FQNEAQ (reference sequence). CDR3 length equals 12 residues. The CDR3 region is CASSSQGYEQYF. The DNA for the CDR3 is TGTGCCAGCAGCTCACAGGGCTACGAGCAGTACTTC.

This chain connects TRBV5-4 to TRBJ1-1, with 7 positions matching TRBD1. The CDR3 is 14 amino acids. Per germline, CDR1 SGHNT and CDR2 YYREEE (reference sequence). Unmatched junction bases numbered 5, after V lost 2 bases and J lost 4 bases. The CDR3 region is CASSFDREGTEAFF. CDR3 nucleotide sequence: TGTGCCAGCAGCTTCGACAGGGAGGGCACTGAAGCTTTCTTT.

The rearrangement uses TRBV28 and TRBJ2-3, with 10 bases fitting TRBD2. The V and J ends lost 3 bases and 2 bases, in that order; junction bases with no gene match: 8. This CDR3 region has 17 residues. In germline, CDR1 is MDHEN, CDR2 SYDVKM. The CDR3 DNA reads as TGTGCCAGCAGTTTCTTAGTAGCGGGAGGTGACACAGATACGCAGTATTTT. It codes for CASSFLVAGGDTDTQYF. Drawing the rest from reference TRBV28 and TRBJ2-3, the complete variable domain is DVKVTQSSRYLVKRTGEKVFLECVQDMDHENMFWYRQDPGLGLRLIYFSYDVKMKEKGDIPEGYSVSREKKERFSLILESASTNQTSMYLCASSFLVAGGDTDTQYFGPGTRLTVL.

The chain links TRBV5-1 to TRBJ2-2; D gene ambiguous. Germline CDR1 reads SGHRS; CDR2 reads YFSETQ. V was pared by 1 base and J by 1 base, with 5 bases between. The CDR3 covers 14 residues. CDR3 DNA sequence: TGCGCCAGCAGCTTGTACTGGAACACCGGGGAGCTGTTTTTT. Residues: CASSLYWNTGELFF.

The chain is built from TRBV9 and TRBJ2-3, with a weak D call TRBD1 (5 bases). CDR3 size: 18 residues. The V end was cut by 0 bases, the J end by 2 bases, with 19 bases between. From germline, CDR1 is SGDLS and CDR2 YYNGEE. CDR3 protein: CASSVEFGRQIITDTQYF. The CDR3 bases are TGTGCCAGCAGCGTAGAATTCGGAAGACAGATTATCACAGATACGCAGTATTTT.

As to this clone: Its ends do not fully match the called genes, so a read error is possible. This sample also contains other DNA sequences that code for the same CDR3. The V gene is TRBV4-2, the J gene TRBJ1-1; 9 nucleotides align to TRBD1. Germline V gene data show CDR1 as LGHNA and CDR2 as YNFKEQ. This CDR3 spans 15 amino acids. CDR3 sequence reads: CASSQHGQGNTEAFF. The CDR3 DNA reads as TGTGCCAGCAGCCAACACGGACAGGGGAACACTGAAGCCTTCTTT.

V gene TRBV5-5 combines with J gene TRBJ1-4; D is uncertain. Between the trimmed V and J ends, which lost 2 bases and 10 bases, there was a span of 15 bases. The CDR3 covers 14 residues. CDR1 is SGHKS, CDR2 YYEKEE, per germline (reference sequence). CDR3 DNA sequence: TGTGCCAGCAGCTTACAACCCTCTGAGGGAAAACTGTTTTTT. Amino acids: CASSLQPSEGKLFF.

In DNA, the CDR3 is TGTGCCACCAGAAATCCAGATTCCTACGAGCAGTACTTC. Protein: CATRNPDSYEQYF. The chain recombines TRBV15 with TRBJ2-7; the D is unclear. The CDR3 is 13 amino acids. V was trimmed by 6 bases and J by 1 base, leaving 10 bases between them. CDR1 and CDR2 (germline): LNHNV, YYDKDF (reference sequence).

The chain carries TRBV7-3 and TRBJ1-2; TRBD1 matches 7 bases. The germline V gene has CDR1 SGHTA and CDR2 FQGTGA. The ends lost 5 bases at V and 5 bases at J; junction bases unmatched: 5. The CDR3 covers 13 residues. The CDR3 region has the DNA TGTGCCAGCAGCCCCGACAGGGCTTATGGCTACACCTTC. Translation: CASSPDRAYGYTF.

V is TRBV5-4 and J is TRBJ2-5; unclear D gene. Germline values: CDR1 SGHNT, CDR2 YYREEE (reference sequence). The CDR3 has 12 residues. Trimming cost V 3 bases and J 5 bases, with 8 bases left between them. The CDR3 DNA sequence: TGTGCCAGCAGCTCCCCTGGGGAGACCCAGTACTTC. It is translated as CASSSPGETQYF.

This clone was observed once. The genes are TRBV9 and TRBJ1-2; no firm D call. This CDR3 region has 14 residues. The germline V and J ends were trimmed by 3 bases and 1 base, with 10 bases remaining between them. Germline loops: CDR1 SGDLS, CDR2 YYNGEE. CDR3 amino acids: CASSAKLFNYGYTF. The CDR3, as DNA: TGTGCCAGCAGCGCGAAGTTATTTAACTATGGCTACACCTTC.

This clone was seen once. The chain uses TRBV5-1 and TRBJ1-4; tentatively, D is TRBD1 (5 bases). Trimming shortened V by 3 bases and J by 7 bases, and 19 bases separated the two germline ends. CDR1 is SGHRS, CDR2 YFSETQ, per germline. The CDR3 spans 16 residues. The CDR3 sequence: CASSSHIGAEVEKLFF. DNA of the CDR3: TGCGCCAGCAGCTCTCATATAGGGGCTGAGGTTGAAAAACTGTTTTTT.

J is TRBJ2-7 and V is TRBV19, with 7 bases aligning to TRBD1. Losses at the gene ends were 6 bases for V and 9 bases for J; bases not matched to a gene: 17. This CDR3 has 15 amino acids. Germline V gene sequence: CDR1 LNHDA, CDR2 SQIVND (reference sequence). CDR3: CASSTDRDSHVGQYF. The CDR3 DNA reads as TGTGCCAGTAGCACTGACCGGGACAGCCATGTTGGGCAGTACTTC. The complete variable domain, with remaining parts taken from reference TRBV19 and TRBJ2-7, reads DGGITQSPKYLFRKEGQNVTLSCEQNLNHDAMYWYRQDPGQGLRLIYYSQIVNDFQKGDIAEGYSVSREKKESFPLTVTSAQKNPTAFYLCASSTDRDSHVGQYFGPGTRLTVT.

This clone was found once. The rearrangement uses TRBV18 and TRBJ2-3; either TRBD1 or TRBD2 may supply D (5 bases each). Trimming cost V 6 bases and J 4 bases, with 11 bases left between them. CDR3 length: 13 residues. Germline loops: CDR1 KGHSH, CDR2 LQKENI. CDR3 amino acids: CASSGTVSDTQYF. CDR3 DNA: TGTGCCAGCTCGGGGACGGTTTCAGATACGCAGTATTTT.

The chain is built from TRBV7-8 and TRBJ2-7; D not certain. V lost 4 bases and J lost 2, with 6 bases in between. Germline V CDR1 and CDR2: SGHVS, FQNEAQ. This CDR3 has 12 residues. CDR3 in DNA: TGTGCCAGCAGCTCTCGAACCTACGAGCAGTACTTC. It yields the protein CASSSRTYEQYF.